Shown below are 21 T cell receptor beta chains from a single sample sequenced in a study of OX40 agonist ivuxolimab in advanced cancers. The method was immunoSEQ multiplex PCR; TCRdb's version includes in-frame clones alone and lacks a portion of them. The table shows 25,000 to 35,000 clones, with approximately 89% occurring only once. The sequences come from CD4+ or CD8+ T cells sorted from blood, collected in a trial of the OX40 agonist ivuxolimab. The receptors here all came from an adult with an advanced solid tumor such as melanoma, head and neck, liver or kidney cancer.

This rearrangement joins TRBV9 to TRBJ2-3, with TRBD2 matching over 13 bases. Per germline, CDR1 SGDLS and CDR2 YYNGEE. CDR3 length: 16 residues. V was pared by 3 bases and J by 2 bases, with 3 bases of the junction left unmatched. DNA of the CDR3: TGTGCCAGCAGCGCTGGACTAGCGGGAGCCACAGATACGCAGTATTTT. It is translated as CASSAGLAGATDTQYF.

The chain joins TRBV23-1 to TRBJ2-4, with D perhaps TRBD2 (6 bases). TRBV23-1 falls under the ORF class, with uncertain function. V lost 4 bases and J 0 bases, leaving 16 bases between the germline ends. This CDR3 region has 17 residues. The chain's CDR3 is CASSPRGEPGAKNIQYF. The CDR3 region has the DNA TGCGCCAGCAGTCCCCGCGGGGAGCCGGGAGCCAAAAACATTCAGTACTTC.

The gene calls are TRBV9 and TRBJ1-1, with D possibly matching TRBD1 (5 bases). V lost 3 bases, J lost 0 bases, and 12 bases lay in between. CDR1 is SGDLS, CDR2 YYNGEE, per germline. The CDR3 has 15 residues. The CDR3 reads CASSARTSMNTEAFF. The CDR3 bases are TGTGCCAGCAGCGCCCGGACAAGTATGAACACTGAAGCTTTCTTT.

V gene TRBV7-2 combines with J gene TRBJ2-1, with D maybe TRBD1 (6 bases). The V gene lost 5 bases and the J gene lost 3 bases, with 23 bases spanning the gap. This CDR3 contains 18 residues. The germline CDR1 and CDR2 sequences are SGHTA and FQGNSA. The CDR3 loop reads CASSPDRRSHPNYNEQFF. Written as DNA, the CDR3 is TGTGCCAGCAGCCCTGACAGGAGGTCTCACCCCAACTACAATGAGCAGTTCTTC. The full variable domain, rest sourced from reference TRBV7-2 and TRBJ2-1, is GAGVSQSPSNKVTEKGKDVELRCDPISGHTALYWYRQSLGQGLEFLIYFQGNSAPDKSGLPSDRFSAERTGGSVSTLTIQRTQQEDSAVYLCASSPDRRSHPNYNEQFFGPGTRLTVL.

The chain carries TRBV4-1 and TRBJ1-4, with TRBD1 identical over 9 bases. V gave up 4 bases and J gave up 8 bases; unmatched junction bases: 11. CDR1 and CDR2 from the germline V gene are MGHRA and YSYEKL. The CDR3 is 16 amino acids. The DNA of the CDR3 is TGCGCCAGCAGCCCTAAACGGGGGACAGGGAGGGAAAAACTGTTTTTT. It is translated as CASSPKRGTGREKLFF.

The chain joins TRBV25-1 to TRBJ2-1; D uncertain. Germline assignment: CDR1 MGHDK and CDR2 SYGVNS. The CDR3 sequence is 13 residues long. V lost 0 bases to trimming and J lost 4 bases, with 4 bases between them. The CDR3 DNA sequence: TGTGCCAGCAGTGAATATATGTACAATGAGCAGTTCTTC. This translates into CASSEYMYNEQFF.

In its sample, this clone was seen a few times. This chain uses TRBV18 with TRBJ1-5; D gene ambiguous. CDR3 length: 14 residues. Trimming left V 0 bases short and J 2 bases short, with 5 bases between. Germline V gene data show CDR1 as KGHSH and CDR2 as LQKENI. The CDR3 here is CASSPPLGNQPQHF. CDR3 nucleotides: TGTGCCAGCTCACCACCCCTAGGCAATCAGCCCCAGCATTTT.

V is TRBV28 and J is TRBJ2-1, with D tentatively TRBD2 (5 bases). This CDR3 comprises 15 residues. Germline V CDR1 and CDR2: MDHEN, SYDVKM. V lost 1 base and J 8 bases, leaving 15 bases between the germline ends. CDR3 DNA: TGTGCCAGCAGTTTATTGAGTGCCCCGAGGGATGAGCAGTTCTTC. Encoded protein: CASSLLSAPRDEQFF.

This clone appeared once. This chain links TRBV9 with TRBJ1-4, with D tentatively TRBD1 (5 bases). CDR3 size: 15 residues. V lost 6 bases, J lost 8 bases, and 20 bases lay in between. CDR1 and CDR2 (germline): SGDLS, YYNGEE. Written as DNA, the CDR3 is TGTGCCAGCAACGCAGAAGGAGGGGTTGGGGAAAAACTGTTTTTT. Its protein product is CASNAEGGVGEKLFF. Based on the CDR3 plus reference TRBV9 and TRBJ1-4, the full variable domain is DSGVTQTPKHLITATGQRVTLRCSPRSGDLSVYWYQQSLDQGLQFLIQYYNGEERAKGNILERFSAQQFPDLHSELNLSSLELGDSALYFCASNAEGGVGEKLFFGSGTQLSVL.

The chain combines TRBV7-9 with TRBJ1-2; a weak D match, TRBD1 (6 bases). Germline-derived CDR1 and CDR2 are SEHNR and FQNEAQ (reference sequence). CDR3 length: 16 amino acids. V was shortened by 5 bases and J by 2 bases, with 18 bases between the two germline ends. In DNA form, the CDR3 reads TGTGCCAGCAGCCCCCCTCGGGGGGGGGCGAACTATGGCTACACCTTC. Protein product: CASSPPRGGANYGYTF.

CDR3 in DNA: TGTGCCAGCAGCGTAGAAGGTCTGGGGGTTTATGGCTACACCTTC. This codes for CASSVEGLGVYGYTF. The chain combines TRBV9 with TRBJ1-2; possible D gene TRBD1, 5 bases. Trimming removed 0 bases from V and 5 bases from J, with 14 bases in between. Germline-derived CDR1 and CDR2 are SGDLS and YYNGEE. This CDR3 has 15 residues.

The V call is TRBV19, the J call TRBJ1-5; no definite D call. The CDR3 spans 15 residues. Trimming removed 1 base from V and 3 bases from J, with 10 bases in between. Germline V gene lookup returns CDR1 LNHDA and CDR2 SQIVND (reference sequence). The chain's CDR3 is CASSIVPFANQPQHF. As DNA, the CDR3 is TGTGCCAGTAGTATAGTCCCATTCGCCAATCAGCCCCAGCATTTT.

The CDR3 spells CASSPWDSYQETQYF. CDR3 sequence (DNA): TGTGCCAGCAGCCCTTGGGACAGCTACCAAGAGACCCAGTACTTC. This chain joins TRBV9 and TRBJ2-5, with 7 bases matching TRBD1. Per germline, CDR1 SGDLS and CDR2 YYNGEE. J gave up 0 bases and V 4 bases, and 6 bases lay outside the gene matches. This CDR3 spans 15 amino acids.

The chain is built from TRBV13 and TRBJ2-2, with 9 positions matching TRBD1. Germline V gene sequence: CDR1 PRHDT, CDR2 FYEKMQ (reference sequence). The length of the CDR3 is 17 residues. The ends lost 5 bases at V and 2 bases at J; junction bases unmatched: 9. CDR3 residues: CASSPTTGGENTGELFF. DNA of the CDR3: TGTGCCAGCAGCCCTACCACAGGGGGCGAAAACACCGGGGAGCTGTTTTTT.

This clone was counted a single time. V is TRBV4-1 and J is TRBJ1-2, with TRBD1 identical over 7 bases. This CDR3 spans 15 amino acids. Trimming took 0 bases from V and 9 from J; bases not matched to a gene: 10. The V gene's germline CDR1 is MGHRA and CDR2 YSYEKL. The CDR3 protein is CASSQDPSTGYSYTF. The CDR3 nucleotides are TGCGCCAGCAGCCAAGACCCTTCGACAGGGTATAGCTACACCTTC.

The chain couples TRBV27 to TRBJ2-7; 11 positions match TRBD1. Per the germline V gene, CDR1 is MNHEY and CDR2 is SMNVEV (reference sequence). J lost 4 bases, V lost 6 bases, and 11 bases had no gene match. This CDR3 is built from 16 residues. The CDR3 nucleotides read TGTGCCAGCAGCCTCGTTACCGGGACAGGGGGTTACGAGCAGTACTTC. It yields the protein CASSLVTGTGGYEQYF.

This chain connects TRBV2 to TRBJ2-5; 8 positions match TRBD1. CDR1 SNHLY and CDR2 FYNNEI come from the germline V gene. Losses at the gene ends were 6 bases for V and 3 bases for J; bases not matched to a gene: 9. The CDR3 runs to 15 residues. The CDR3 DNA sequence: TGTGCCAGCAGGGACAGGGAACTCACGAAAGAGACCCAGTACTTC. Translation gives CASRDRELTKETQYF. Full variable domain (remainder filled in from reference TRBV2 and TRBJ2-5): EPEVTQTPSHQVTQMGQEVILRCVPISNHLYFYWYRQILGQKVEFLVSFYNNEISEKSEIFDDQFSVERPDGSNFTLKIRSTKLEDSAMYFCASRDRELTKETQYFGPGTRLLVL.

The chain has TRBV7-2 and TRBJ1-2, with D possibly being TRBD1 (6 bases). The V gene's germline CDR1 is SGHTA and CDR2 FQGNSA. The V and J ends lost 1 base and 1 base respectively, with 16 bases between them. The CDR3 is 17 residues long. In nucleotides, the CDR3 is TGTGCCAGCAGCTTAGACGGGCGAGGCAGGGGTAACTATGGCTACACCTTC. Its translation is CASSLDGRGRGNYGYTF.

The gene calls are TRBV6-1 and TRBJ2-3; D gene unclear. The germline gives CDR1 MNHNS, CDR2 SASEGT. Trimming left V 1 base short and J 0 bases short, with 5 bases between. This CDR3 spans 14 amino acids. The CDR3 is CASSEETSTDTQYF. CDR3 in DNA: TGTGCCAGCAGTGAAGAGACAAGCACAGATACGCAGTATTTT.

The chain links TRBV5-4 to TRBJ2-1; D is uncertain. Between the trimmed V and J ends, which lost 10 bases and 3 bases, there was a span of 14 bases. The CDR3 is 13 residues long. Germline-derived CDR1 and CDR2 are SGHNT and YYREEE (reference sequence). In nucleotides, the CDR3 is TGTGCCCAAAAGGGCCCAAACTACAATGAGCAGTTCTTC. Its protein product is CAQKGPNYNEQFF.

The rearrangement joins TRBV19 to TRBJ1-5, with TRBD1 identical over 8 bases. The CDR3 is 15 amino acids. The trim removed 7 bases at V and 6 bases at J, leaving 11 bases unmatched. Germline-derived CDR1 and CDR2 are LNHDA and SQIVND (reference sequence). The CDR3 sequence: CASTGQGVGSQPQHF. Here the CDR3 DNA reads TGTGCCAGTACAGGACAGGGCGTGGGTAGTCAGCCCCAGCATTTT.